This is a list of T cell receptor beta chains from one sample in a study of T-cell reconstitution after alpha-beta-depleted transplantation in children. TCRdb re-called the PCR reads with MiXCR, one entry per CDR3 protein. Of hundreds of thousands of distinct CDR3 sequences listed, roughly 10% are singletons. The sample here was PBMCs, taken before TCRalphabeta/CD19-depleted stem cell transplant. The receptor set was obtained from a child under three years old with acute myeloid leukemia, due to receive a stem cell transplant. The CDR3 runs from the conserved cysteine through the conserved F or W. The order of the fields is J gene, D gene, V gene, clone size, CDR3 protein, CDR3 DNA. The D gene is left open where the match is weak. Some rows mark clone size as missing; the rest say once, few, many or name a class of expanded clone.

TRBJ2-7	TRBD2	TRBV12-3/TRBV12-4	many	CASSAGAGGYEQYF	TGTGCCAGCAGCGCCGGAGCGGGAGGGTACGAGCAGTACTTC
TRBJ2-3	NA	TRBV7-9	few	CASSPQDVDTQYF	TGTGCCAGCAGCCCGCAGGACGTGGATACGCAGTATTTT
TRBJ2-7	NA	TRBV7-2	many	CASATRESYEQYF	TGTGCCAGCGCAACGCGGGAATCCTACGAGCAGTACTTC
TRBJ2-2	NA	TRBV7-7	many	CASRNQEAGELFF	TGTGCCAGCAGAAACCAAGAGGCCGGGGAGCTGTTTTTT
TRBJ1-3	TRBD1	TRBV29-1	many	CSVELSDRVENTIYF	TGCAGCGTTGAACTTTCGGACAGGGTCGAAAACACCATATATTTT
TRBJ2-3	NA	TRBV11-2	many	CASSLVGVGTDTQYF	TGTGCCAGCAGCTTAGTTGGGGTGGGGACAGATACGCAGTATTTT
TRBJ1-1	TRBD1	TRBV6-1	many	CASSHRGRDSLGVNTEAFF	TGTGCCAGCAGTCATAGGGGTAGGGACAGCCTCGGGGTGAACACTGAAGCTTTCTTT
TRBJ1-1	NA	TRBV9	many	CASSVVPGNGDTEAFF	TGTGCCAGCAGCGTAGTGCCGGGTAATGGGGACACTGAAGCTTTCTTT
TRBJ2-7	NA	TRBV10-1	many	CASSGISPLSEQYF	TGCGCCAGCAGTGGGATCAGCCCTTTATCCGAGCAGTACTTC
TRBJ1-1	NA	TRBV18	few	CASSPRGNLGTEAFF	TGTGCCAGCTCACCCCGAGGGAATCTTGGCACTGAAGCTTTCTTT
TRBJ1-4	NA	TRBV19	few	CASTPPATDPTNEKLFF	TGTGCCAGTACCCCTCCTGCGACAGACCCAACTAATGAAAAACTGTTTTTT
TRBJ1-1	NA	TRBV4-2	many	CASSPPWSRAEAFF	TGTGCCAGCAGCCCCCCTTGGTCTAGAGCAGAAGCTTTCTTT
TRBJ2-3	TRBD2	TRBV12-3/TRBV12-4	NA	CASSPGLAEADTQYF	TGTGCCAGCAGCCCGGGACTAGCGGAGGCAGATACGCAGTATTTT
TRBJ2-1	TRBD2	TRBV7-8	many	CASSLGAKREGLWNEQFF	TGTGCCAGCAGCTTAGGAGCGAAGCGGGAGGGCCTATGGAATGAGCAGTTCTTC
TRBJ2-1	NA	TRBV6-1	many	CASSPWDRSSYNEQFF	TGTGCCAGCAGCCCTTGGGACCGGAGCTCCTACAATGAGCAGTTCTTC
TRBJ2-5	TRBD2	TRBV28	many	CASRPGAGRGETQYF	TGTGCCAGCAGACCGGGGGCCGGGAGGGGAGAGACCCAGTACTTC
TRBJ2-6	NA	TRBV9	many	CASSPGGDRGANVLTF	TGTGCCAGCAGCCCCGGGGGCGACCGGGGGGCCAACGTCCTGACTTTC
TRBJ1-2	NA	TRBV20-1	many	CSVQGNYGYTF	TGCAGCGTACAGGGAAACTATGGCTACACCTTC
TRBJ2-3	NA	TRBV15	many	CATSRDPGVLAGTQYF	TGTGCCACCAGCAGAGATCCTGGGGTCCTCGCAGGTACGCAGTATTTT
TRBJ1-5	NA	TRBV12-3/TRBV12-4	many	CASNPGPNQPQHF	TGTGCCAGCAATCCGGGGCCCAATCAGCCCCAGCATTTT
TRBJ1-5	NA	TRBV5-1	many	CASSLADGSGPQHF	TGCGCCAGCAGCTTGGCCGACGGTTCGGGGCCCCAGCATTTT
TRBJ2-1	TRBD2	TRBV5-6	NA	CASSLVGRAYNEQFF	TGTGCCAGCAGCTTGGTCGGGAGGGCCTACAATGAGCAGTTCTTC
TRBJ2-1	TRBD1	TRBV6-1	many	CASSGRQGYNEQFF	TGTGCCAGCAGCGGTCGACAGGGGTACAATGAGCAGTTCTTC
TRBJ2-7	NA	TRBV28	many	CASTPAGQIYEQYF	TGTGCCAGCACCCCGGCGGGACAGATCTACGAGCAGTACTTC
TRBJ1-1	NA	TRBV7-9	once	CAGRVGGTEAFF	TGTGCCGGCAGAGTAGGGGGCACTGAAGCTTTCTTT
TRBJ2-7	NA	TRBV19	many	CASSTPGLHYEQYF	TGTGCCAGTAGTACCCCCGGACTCCATTACGAGCAGTACTTC
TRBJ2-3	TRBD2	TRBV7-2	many	CASSRGLAGSTDTQYF	TGTGCCAGCAGCCGGGGACTAGCGGGATCGACAGATACGCAGTATTTT
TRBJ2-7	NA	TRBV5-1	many	CASSLAQGSYEQYF	TGCGCCAGCAGCTTGGCTCAGGGCTCCTACGAGCAGTACTTC
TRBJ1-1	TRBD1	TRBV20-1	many	CSAGQGNTEAFF	TGCAGTGCTGGACAGGGGAACACTGAAGCTTTCTTT
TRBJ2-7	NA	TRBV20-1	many	CSARSLTTYEQYF	TGCAGTGCTAGATCCCTCACCACCTACGAGCAGTACTTC
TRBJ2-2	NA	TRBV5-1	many	CASAPGDTGELFF	TGCGCCAGCGCACCGGGGGACACCGGGGAGCTGTTTTTT
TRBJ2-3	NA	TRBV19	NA	CASSHPGTSTDTQYF	TGTGCCAGTAGTCACCCGGGAACTAGCACAGATACGCAGTATTTT
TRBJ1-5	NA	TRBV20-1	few	CSARRDRGRNQPQHF	TGCAGTGCTAGAAGGGACCGGGGACGCAATCAGCCCCAGCATTTT
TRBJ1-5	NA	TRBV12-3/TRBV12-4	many	CASSYDPNQPQHF	TGTGCCAGCAGTTATGACCCCAATCAGCCCCAGCATTTT
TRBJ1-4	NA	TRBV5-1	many	CASSLGGGASEKLFF	TGCGCCAGCAGCTTGGGGGGGGGCGCCAGTGAAAAACTGTTTTTT
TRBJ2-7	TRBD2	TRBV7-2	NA	CASSPYSGTSGYEQYF	TGTGCCAGCAGCCCCTACTCCGGGACTAGCGGCTACGAGCAGTACTTC
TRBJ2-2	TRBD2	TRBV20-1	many	CSARRLAGGDSNTGELFF	TGCAGTGCTAGGCGACTAGCGGGAGGGGACTCGAACACCGGGGAGCTGTTTTTT
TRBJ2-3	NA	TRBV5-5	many	CASNSYDGTDTQYF	TGTGCCAGCAACTCTTATGACGGCACAGATACGCAGTATTTT